The rows below give T cell receptor beta chains drawn from one sample of a study of blood T cell repertoires in COVID-19. Using immunoSEQ multiplex PCR, the repertoire was profiled, and TCRdb retains in-frame clones only, with some absent. Of fewer than 250,000 clones in the sample, 88% are singletons; the top ten hold 1.5% to 2%. Sequencing input: peripheral blood. These receptors were taken from a man between 65 and 85 years old with acute or convalescent COVID-19. Each CDR3 is given with its conserved first and last residue. D genes are given only for firm matches. Not every row has a clone size; where given, it reads once, few, many or a size class.

D | size | J | V | DNA | CDR3
TRBD1 | - | TRBJ1-2 | TRBV5-1 | TGCGCCAGCAGCTTGGCTCTCGACAGGGGATTTGGTGGCTACACCTTC | CASSLALDRGFGGYTF
- | many | TRBJ1-1 | TRBV5-1 | TGCGCCAGCAGCACACAGTCCAACACTGAAGCTTTCTTT | CASSTQSNTEAFF
TRBD1 | - | TRBJ1-5 | TRBV15 | TGTGCCACCAGCCCCGGAGGGGGCCAGCCCCAGCATTTT | CATSPGGGQPQHF
TRBD1 | - | TRBJ2-7 | TRBV19 | TGTGCCAGTAGTATCCGATGGGACAGGGGGGACTACGAGCAGTACTTC | CASSIRWDRGDYEQYF
- | - | TRBJ2-3 | TRBV24-1 | TGTGCCACCAGTGATCCCCGGGGTCGCGGAGATACGCAGTATTTT | CATSDPRGRGDTQYF
TRBD1 | once | TRBJ2-7 | TRBV11-2 | TGTGCCAGCAGCCGACAGGGTTCCTACGAGCAGTACTTC | CASSRQGSYEQYF
- | - | TRBJ1-5 | TRBV6-5 | TGTGCCAGCAGCCCCTCCGGGAAACCCCAGCATTTT | CASSPSGKPQHF
TRBD1 | - | TRBJ1-5 | TRBV5-8 | TGTGCCAGCAGCCGTTTCCGACAGGGGGCAGAACAGCCCCAGCATTTT | CASSRFRQGAEQPQHF
TRBD1 | - | TRBJ1-5 | TRBV19 | TGTGCCAGTACCATTACAGGGGGCGGCAATCAGCCCCAGCATTTT | CASTITGGGNQPQHF
TRBD1 | - | TRBJ1-5 | TRBV5-5 | TGTGCCAGCAGTCGGGACAGAAATAGCAATCAGCCCCAGCATTTT | CASSRDRNSNQPQHF
TRBD2 | - | TRBJ2-7 | TRBV11-2 | TGTGCCAGCAGCTTAGTCACTAGCGGGCCTGCCTACGAGCAGTACTTC | CASSLVTSGPAYEQYF
- | - | TRBJ2-1 | TRBV6-6 | TGTGCCAGCAAGGGACTCGCGACCGGCTCCTACAATGAGCAGTTCTTC | CASKGLATGSYNEQFF
- | - | TRBJ1-1 | TRBV18 | TGTGCCAGCTCACCACGGAGGCTGCCGAACACTGAAGCTTTCTTT | CASSPRRLPNTEAFF
TRBD2 | - | TRBJ2-1 | TRBV24-1 | TGTGCCACCAGTGATCCGACACGGGGAGGGGACGAGCAGTTCTTC | CATSDPTRGGDEQFF
- | - | TRBJ2-1 | TRBV29-1 | TGCAGCGTAGTCCTAAACAATGAGCAGTTCTTC | CSVVLNNEQFF
TRBD1 | - | TRBJ2-5 | TRBV10-3 | TGTGCCATCAGTGGAGGTGGGACAGGGGGCGCAGAGACCCAGTACTTC | CAISGGGTGGAETQYF
TRBD2 | - | TRBJ2-7 | TRBV30 | TGTGCCTGGAGTGGATCTAGCGGGAGATTAGGCGAGCAGTACTTC | CAWSGSSGRLGEQYF
- | - | TRBJ1-5 | TRBV28 | TGTGCCAGCAGTTTACAGGGTCGCTCGGATACTCAGCCCCAGCATTTT | CASSLQGRSDTQPQHF
TRBD1 | - | TRBJ1-2 | TRBV27 | TGTGCCAGCAGCCCTCGACAGGGCCTCAATTCTAACTATGGCTACACCTTC | CASSPRQGLNSNYGYTF
TRBD1 | - | TRBJ2-7 | TRBV24-1 | TGTGCCACCAGTGCCTCCGGGACAGATAGCGACGAGCAGTACTTC | CATSASGTDSDEQYF
- | - | TRBJ1-6 | TRBV20-1 | TGCAGTGCTATTGAACAGGGCTGGACACCCCTCCACTTT | CSAIEQGWTPLHF
TRBD2 | - | TRBJ2-2 | TRBV7-9 | TGTGCCAGCAGCGTGGGGTCTAGCGGGAGTCGGCCCGGGGAGCTGTTTTTT | CASSVGSSGSRPGELFF
- | - | TRBJ1-1 | TRBV19 | TGTGCCAGTAGATCTCAAAACAGGGCTGAAGCTTTCTTT | CASRSQNRAEAFF
TRBD2 | - | TRBJ2-1 | TRBV7-9 | TGTGCCAGCAGCTTAGCGGTAGCGGGAGGCGGCTATGAGCAGTTCTTC | CASSLAVAGGGYEQFF
TRBD2 | once | TRBJ2-3 | TRBV18 | TGTGCCAGCTCACGTAGCGGGAGCGGGGATACGCAGTATTTT | CASSRSGSGDTQYF
TRBD2 | - | TRBJ2-3 | TRBV19 | TGTGCCAGTCAAACGGGGGGTAGCACAGATACGCAGTATTTT | CASQTGGSTDTQYF
- | - | TRBJ1-4 | TRBV7-2 | TGTGCCAGCAGCTTAGGAGTTCAGGGTCGAGGTGAAAAACTGTTTTTT | CASSLGVQGRGEKLFF
TRBD1 | - | TRBJ2-2 | TRBV7-6 | TGTGCCAGCAGCTTAATTACAGGGGGTACCGGGGAGCTGTTTTTT | CASSLITGGTGELFF
- | - | TRBJ2-7 | TRBV21-1 | TGTGCCAGCAGCAAAACGGATAGGGGTCTCTACGAGCAGTACTTC | CASSKTDRGLYEQYF
- | - | TRBJ2-7 | TRBV5-1 | TGCGCCAGCAAATCCACAGAAGGTTCCTACGAGCAGTACTTC | CASKSTEGSYEQYF
- | - | TRBJ1-2 | TRBV3-1/TRBV3-2 | TGTGCCAGCAGCGAAGACGGAGCTAACTATGGCTACACCTTC | CASSEDGANYGYTF
TRBD1 | once | TRBJ1-1 | TRBV19 | TGTGCCAGTAGTATAGAAGGGACAGGGCTCGCTTTCTTT | CASSIEGTGLAFF
- | - | TRBJ2-5 | TRBV29-1 | TGCAGCGTTGAGTATTCAGGCCCGGAGACCCAGTACTTC | CSVEYSGPETQYF
TRBD1 | once | TRBJ2-7 | TRBV12-5 | TGTGCTAGTGCCCGGGACAGGGTTTGTCGCGAGCAGTACTTC | CASARDRVCREQYF
- | - | TRBJ2-7 | TRBV6-6 | TGTGCCAGCAGGGCCCGGGACAATTCCTACGAGCAGTACTTC | CASRARDNSYEQYF
TRBD1 | - | TRBJ2-7 | TRBV5-1 | TGCGCCAGCAGCTTGCGCGGGGACAGGGCCTACGAGCAGTACTTC | CASSLRGDRAYEQYF
TRBD2 | - | TRBJ2-6 | TRBV30 | TGTGCCTGGAGACTAGCGGGAGGTGGGGCCAACGTCCTGACTTTC | CAWRLAGGGANVLTF
- | - | TRBJ1-1 | TRBV5-4 | TGTGCCAGCAGCTGGACTGTGGAGAACACTGAAGCTTTCTTT | CASSWTVENTEAFF
TRBD1 | - | TRBJ2-2 | TRBV18 | TGTGCCAGCTCAGGCGACAGGGACACCGGGGAGCTGTTTTTT | CASSGDRDTGELFF